Each of the 14 T cell receptor beta chains below was sequenced from the same sample in a study of beta chain features in type 1 diabetes. Expressed TCRB transcripts got sequenced, as all isolated RNA was reverse transcribed. Some clones are missing from TCRdb's copy, which holds only in-frame ones; the method was immunoSEQ multiplex PCR. The sample carries over 350,000 clones, about 16% recorded once. Specimen: naive CD4+ T cells from blood. The receptor source for this set is a woman between 18 and 29 years old in good health.

This clone was counted only a few times. The rearrangement uses TRBV4-2 and TRBJ2-5; 8 bases match TRBD2. This CDR3 region has 16 residues. Germline CDR1 reads LGHNA; CDR2 reads YNFKEQ. V dropped 1 base and J dropped 2; count of bases not matched to a gene: 6. DNA of the CDR3: TGTGCCAGCAGCCAAGTGTCTACTAGCGGACAAGAGACCCAGTACTTC. Translated, it gives CASSQVSTSGQETQYF.

J is TRBJ2-7 and V is TRBV30; TRBD2 is a possible D gene (5 bases). Per germline, CDR1 GTSNPN and CDR2 SVGIG (reference sequence). V was pared by 0 bases and J by 5 bases, with 8 bases between. The CDR3 length is 12 residues. The CDR3 is CAWSVASHEQYF. The CDR3 DNA sequence: TGTGCCTGGAGTGTGGCTAGCCACGAGCAGTACTTC.

There are a few counts of this clone. The chain joins TRBV25-1 to TRBJ2-5; D unclear. CDR1 is MGHDK and CDR2 is SYGVNS in the germline V gene. The V and J ends lost 1 base and 5 bases respectively, with 8 bases between them. The CDR3 spans 13 residues. CDR3 loop: CASSELWAETQYF. The CDR3 DNA follows: TGTGCCAGCAGTGAATTGTGGGCCGAGACCCAGTACTTC. The full variable domain, rest sourced from reference TRBV25-1 and TRBJ2-5, is EADIYQTPRYLVIGTGKKITLECSQTMGHDKMYWYQQDPGMELHLIHYSYGVNSTEKGDLSSESTVSRIRTEHFPLTLESARPSHTSQYLCASSELWAETQYFGPGTRLLVL.

V gene TRBV5-4 combines with J gene TRBJ2-3; 11 bases are a match to TRBD2. The CDR3 consists of 17 residues. The ends lost 1 base at V and 2 bases at J; junction bases unmatched: 6. Germline-derived CDR1 and CDR2 are SGHNT and YYREEE (reference sequence). The CDR3 reads CASSLFRTSGLTDTQYF. The CDR3 region has the DNA TGTGCCAGCAGCTTGTTTCGGACTAGCGGGCTCACAGATACGCAGTATTTT.

V and J are TRBV27 and TRBJ2-7; 12 positions agree with TRBD1. CDR1 and CDR2 from the germline V gene are MNHEY and SMNVEV (reference sequence). V lost 8 bases, J lost 2 bases, and 7 bases stayed unmatched. The CDR3 totals 15 residues. The chain's CDR3 is CASQGQGADAYEQYF. The CDR3 nucleotides read TGTGCCAGCCAGGGACAGGGGGCCGACGCCTACGAGCAGTACTTC.

J is TRBJ2-7 and V is TRBV18; 12 nucleotides match TRBD2. From germline, CDR1 is KGHSH and CDR2 LQKENI. This CDR3 comprises 16 residues. V lost 4 bases to trimming and J lost 6 bases; unmatched junction nucleotides: 10. This CDR3 reads CASSLSLAGGPGEQYF. CDR3 coding DNA: TGTGCCAGCTCACTTTCCCTAGCGGGAGGGCCCGGCGAGCAGTACTTC.

This clone occurred a few times. The chain recombines TRBV18 with TRBJ1-5, with D perhaps matching TRBD1 (6 bases). V was shortened by 1 base and J by 3 bases, with 13 bases between the two germline ends. This CDR3 comprises 16 residues. The germline CDR1 and CDR2 sequences are KGHSH and LQKENI. The CDR3 loop reads CASSPRDTAYNQPQHF. The CDR3 DNA reads as TGTGCCAGCTCACCACGGGACACCGCATACAATCAGCCCCAGCATTTT. Based on the CDR3 plus reference TRBV18 and TRBJ1-5, the full variable domain is NAGVMQNPRHLVRRRGQEARLRCSPMKGHSHVYWYRQLPEEGLKFMVYLQKENIIDESGMPKERFSAEFPKEGPSILRIQQVVRGDSAAYFCASSPRDTAYNQPQHFGDGTRLSIL.

This rearrangement joins TRBV29-1 to TRBJ1-3; D not certain. CDR1 and CDR2 (germline): SQVTM, ANQGSEA. The V and J ends lost 1 base and 0 bases respectively, with 10 bases between them. This CDR3 comprises 15 residues. CDR3 protein: CSVEGGRSSGNTIYF. CDR3 DNA: TGCAGCGTTGAAGGTGGCAGGTCCTCTGGAAACACCATATATTTT.

This clone has more than one count but fewer than ten. The V and J genes are TRBV11-2 and TRBJ2-7, with 9 bases aligning to TRBD2. Germline loops: CDR1 SGHAT, CDR2 FQNNGV. CDR3 length: 17 residues. After removal of 2 bases from V and 4 bases from J, the junction contained 12 bases not matched to a gene. The CDR3 sequence: CASSLLAGVSLYYEQYF. CDR3 sequence (DNA): TGTGCCAGCAGCTTATTAGCGGGAGTAAGCCTGTATTACGAGCAGTACTTC.

This clone has more than one count but fewer than ten. This sequence joins TRBV7-9 and TRBJ1-2; D possibly corresponds to TRBD1 (5 bases). The V end was cut by 2 bases, the J end by 1 base, with 11 bases between. Per germline, CDR1 SEHNR and CDR2 FQNEAQ (reference sequence). CDR3 size: 15 residues. The CDR3 sequence is CASSLNPQGNYGYTF. For the CDR3, the DNA is TGTGCCAGCAGCTTAAATCCCCAGGGTAACTATGGCTACACCTTC.

This clone was counted only a few times. The chain recombines TRBV5-1 with TRBJ2-7, with D perhaps matching TRBD1 (6 bases). The germline V gene has CDR1 SGHRS and CDR2 YFSETQ. This CDR3 spans 12 amino acids. V shed 4 bases and J shed 11 bases, with 16 bases lying between them. The CDR3 coding sequence is TGCGCCAGCAGCCAAGGACAGCCCACAAAGTACTTC. Residues: CASSQGQPTKYF.

This clone was picked up a small number of times. The chain's CDR3 is CSVVLFSGNTIYF. CDR3 coding DNA: TGCAGCGTTGTTCTTTTCTCTGGAAACACCATATATTTT. The V gene is TRBV29-1, the J gene TRBJ1-3, with D unclear. Trimming shortened V by 4 bases and J by 0 bases, and 7 bases separated the two germline ends. This CDR3 is built from 13 residues. Per the germline V gene, CDR1 is SQVTM and CDR2 is ANQGSEA.

In its sample, this clone was seen a few times. The chain couples TRBV2 to TRBJ2-7; 8 bases align to TRBD1. Trimming cost V 8 bases and J 3 bases; bases outside gene matches: 0. CDR1 and CDR2 (germline): SNHLY, FYNNEI. CDR3 length: 11 residues. The CDR3 bases are TGTGCCAGCGGACAGGGCTACGAGCAGTACTTC. Residues: CASGQGYEQYF.

This clone was detected only a few times. This chain connects TRBV29-1 to TRBJ2-1; 10 bases match TRBD2. The CDR3 is made up of 18 amino acids. Unmatched junction bases numbered 10, after V lost 2 bases and J lost 0 bases. Germline values: CDR1 SQVTM, CDR2 ANQGSEA. The CDR3 DNA reads TGCAGCGTTGAAAACCTAGCGGGAGTCACCGTCTCCTACAATGAGCAGTTCTTC. Amino acid sequence: CSVENLAGVTVSYNEQFF.